The clone carrying this TCR beta chain was seen just once. Antigen specificity is unknown. An amount of RNA that ranged from roughly 0.5 to 1 ug was reverse transcribed with random hexamers. Multiplex immunoSEQ PCR targeted 54 Vbeta and 13 Jbeta TCR beta segments. TCRdb itself ran the immunoSEQ multiplex PCR reads through MiXCR, one entry per CDR3 protein. The sample holds approximately 220,000 distinct CDR3 sequences, approximately 95% seen once. This record comes from a study of CD8 T cells in Susac syndrome. Study-wide results and caveats: In its TCR sequencing and HLA analysis, the study acknowledged that the number of individuals was relatively small.

CDR3 length: 17 residues. The J segment lost 4 bases and the V segment lost 5 bases, leaving 10 bases of the junction unmatched. Germline V CDR1 and CDR2: SEHNR, FQNEAQ (reference sequence). The receptor's source is a human donor with multiple sclerosis. The chain has TRBV7-9 and TRBJ2-5; 13 nucleotides agree with TRBD2. The sample consisted of CD4+ T cells from PBMCs. The CDR3 coding sequence is TGTGCCAGCAGCCCGGGACTAGCGGGGAGCTCTGTAGAGACCCAGTACTTC. Its translation is CASSPGLAGSSVETQYF.